This T cell receptor beta chain was recovered during a study of blood T cell repertoires in COVID-19. The assay was immunoSEQ multiplex PCR, and TCRdb's table has in-frame clones only and misses some. The sample yields 250,000 to 300,000 clones, roughly 80% seen once. Germline-derived CDR1 and CDR2 are SGHRS and YFSETQ. Trimming removed 3 bases at V and 9 bases at J, with 16 bases between. The CDR3 length is 13 residues. Material for sequencing was PBMCs or T cells enriched from blood (not recorded which). The V and J genes are TRBV5-1 and TRBJ2-7; weak D call: TRBD1 (5 bases). The TCR was taken from a middle-aged man who had been exposed to COVID-19. The CDR3 bases are TGCGCCAGCAGCTCGAACACCGACCAGGGGCAGTACTTC. As protein: CASSSNTDQGQYF.